This record covers a single T cell receptor (beta chain). Sequencing used immunoSEQ multiplex PCR; TCRdb keeps in-frame clones, though not all of them. The sample holds tens of thousands of clones, roughly nine tenths seen once. The record originates from a study of blood T cell repertoires in COVID-19. V lost 4 bases, J lost 7 bases, and 27 bases lay in between. This CDR3 has 18 amino acids. Per the germline V gene, CDR1 is SGHDT and CDR2 is YYEEEE. The clonotype originates from a man aged 50 to 60 with active COVID-19. Input material: peripheral blood. The rearrangement uses TRBV5-6 and TRBJ2-1; a possible D gene is TRBD2 (6 bases). CDR3 nucleotide sequence: TGTGCCAGCAGCCCTACCCGGGCAGGGAGGTACGTCTCGAATGAGCAGTTCTTC. Translated: CASSPTRAGRYVSNEQFF.